The rows below give T cell receptor beta chains drawn from one sample of a study of cytomegalovirus exposure and HLA in healthy donors. The protocol was immunoSEQ multiplex PCR, while the TCRdb copy is restricted to in-frame clones and leaves out a portion. The sample yields 95,000 to 100,000 clones, roughly 74% seen once. Sample: PBMCs. The receptors were sampled from a woman aged 40 to 49 in good health and CMV-seronegative. The CDR3 runs from the conserved cysteine through the conserved F or W. Each record gives: V gene, J gene, D gene, clone size, CDR3 protein, CDR3 DNA. The D gene is left open where the match is weak. Expanded clones are given a class, and other clones once, few, many or no size at all.

TRBV4-1,TRBJ2-7,-,-,CASSQVSLRESSYEQYF,TGCGCCAGCAGCCAAGTATCTTTGCGGGAAAGCTCCTACGAGCAGTACTTC
TRBV9,TRBJ2-1,-,-,CASSTPGSHRGLSSYNEQFF,TGTGCCAGCAGCACCCCCGGGTCACACAGGGGACTCAGCTCCTACAATGAGCAGTTCTTC
TRBV7-9,TRBJ1-1,TRBD1,-,CASSSWDRVEAFF,TGTGCCAGCAGCTCATGGGACAGAGTTGAAGCTTTCTTT
TRBV27,TRBJ2-7,TRBD2,-,CASSPTASGSSYEQYF,TGTGCCAGCAGTCCTACCGCTAGCGGGAGCTCCTACGAGCAGTACTTC
TRBV2,TRBJ2-5,-,-,CASSELPQETQYF,TGTGCCAGCAGTGAACTACCCCAAGAGACCCAGTACTTC
TRBV7-2,TRBJ1-1,-,-,CASSLVQANTEAFF,TGTGCCAGCAGCTTAGTCCAGGCGAACACTGAAGCTTTCTTT
TRBV5-1,TRBJ2-5,TRBD2,-,CASSLTSGGTQETQYF,TGCGCCAGCAGCCTGACTAGCGGGGGGACACAAGAGACCCAGTACTTC
TRBV7-9,TRBJ1-4,TRBD1,-,CASSIRGRDEKLFF,TGTGCCAGCAGCATCAGGGGGCGGGATGAAAAACTGTTTTTT
TRBV11-3,TRBJ2-7,-,-,CASSLASAGPYEQYF,TGTGCCAGCAGCTTAGCATCGGCAGGGCCGTACGAGCAGTACTTC
TRBV2,TRBJ2-7,TRBD2,few,CASRPTGTSGPYEQYF,TGTGCCAGCAGGCCAACGGGGACTAGCGGTCCCTACGAGCAGTACTTC
TRBV7-6,TRBJ2-3,-,-,CASSLNANQGSGTQYF,TGTGCCAGCAGCTTAAATGCGAACCAGGGGAGTGGTACGCAGTATTTT
TRBV11-2,TRBJ2-7,-,-,CASSLDSLGRGHYEQYF,TGTGCCAGCAGCTTAGATTCGTTGGGCAGGGGACACTACGAGCAGTACTTC
TRBV5-6,TRBJ2-5,TRBD2,-,CASSLPLGGTQETQYF,TGTGCCAGCAGCTTGCCCCTGGGGGGGACCCAAGAGACCCAGTACTTC
TRBV19,TRBJ2-1,TRBD1,-,CASSIETGGHRYNEQFF,TGTGCCAGTAGTATAGAAACAGGGGGCCACCGCTACAATGAGCAGTTCTTC
TRBV6-1,TRBJ2-3,TRBD1,-,CASSDLDRGPLTDTQYF,TGTGCCAGCAGTGATCTAGACAGGGGGCCTTTGACAGATACGCAGTATTTT
TRBV7-9,TRBJ2-7,TRBD1,-,CSSSLAGTDYEQYF,TGTTCCAGCAGCTTAGCCGGGACAGACTACGAGCAGTACTTC
TRBV21-1,TRBJ1-4,-,few,CASSKADSNANEKLFF,TGTGCCAGCAGCAAAGCGGACAGCAACGCTAATGAAAAACTGTTTTTT
TRBV28,TRBJ1-1,-,-,CASSSIWGSGGEEAFF,TGTGCCAGCAGTTCAATATGGGGATCGGGGGGCGAGGAAGCTTTCTTT
TRBV6-1,TRBJ1-4,TRBD1,-,CASRDWTGEEKLFF,TGTGCCAGCAGGGACTGGACAGGGGAGGAAAAACTGTTTTTT
TRBV15,TRBJ2-1,-,-,CATSRVGQRPGWEQFF,TGTGCCACCAGCAGAGTAGGCCAGCGCCCGGGATGGGAGCAGTTCTTC
TRBV7-9,TRBJ2-1,-,-,CSSSSGLSGEQFF,TGTTCCAGCAGCTCCGGACTCTCCGGTGAGCAGTTCTTC
TRBV7-9,TRBJ2-7,-,-,CSSSPYWGGVDYEQYF,TGTTCCAGCAGCCCCTATTGGGGGGGCGTAGACTACGAGCAGTACTTC
TRBV27,TRBJ2-7,-,-,CASSSYRAYEQYF,TGTGCCAGCAGTTCGTACAGGGCCTACGAGCAGTACTTC
TRBV25-1,TRBJ2-7,TRBD1,-,CASRGAGGAGYEQYF,TGTGCCAGCAGGGGTGCAGGGGGCGCGGGATACGAGCAGTACTTC
TRBV10-3,TRBJ2-7,TRBD2,-,CAISESQRERSYEQYF,TGTGCCATCAGTGAGTCACAGCGGGAACGCTCCTACGAGCAGTACTTC
TRBV27,TRBJ1-1,-,-,CASSSPQARVEAFF,TGTGCCAGCAGTTCCCCGCAGGCGCGGGTTGAAGCTTTCTTT
TRBV7-3,TRBJ2-5,-,-,CASSLGGRLETQYF,TGTGCCAGCAGCCTCGGGGGGCGGTTAGAGACCCAGTACTTC
TRBV15,TRBJ2-7,TRBD2,-,CATSRTSGRSDEQYF,TGTGCCACCAGCAGGACTAGCGGGAGATCCGACGAGCAGTACTTC
TRBV9,TRBJ2-5,TRBD2,-,CASSRLTSGEETQYF,TGTGCCAGCAGCCGGTTGACTAGCGGAGAAGAGACCCAGTACTTC
TRBV21-1,TRBJ1-5,-,-,CASSKAGGDQPQHF,TGTGCCAGCAGCAAGGCAGGGGGAGATCAGCCCCAGCATTTT
TRBV6-1,TRBJ2-1,-,-,CASSDQRRVGYHEQFF,TGTGCCAGCAGTGATCAGAGGCGGGTCGGCTACCATGAGCAGTTCTTC
TRBV9,TRBJ2-2,TRBD2,-,CASSIGTSGGDASETGELFF,TGTGCCAGCAGCATAGGGACTAGCGGGGGGGACGCCTCAGAGACCGGGGAGCTGTTTTTT
TRBV9,TRBJ1-1,-,-,CASSVGTQSEAFF,TGTGCCAGCAGCGTAGGGACTCAGAGTGAAGCTTTCTTT
TRBV2,TRBJ1-6,-,-,CASRGARNSPLHF,TGTGCCAGCAGGGGGGCGCGTAATTCACCCCTCCACTTT
TRBV6-1,TRBJ2-2,-,-,CASSWTVVGGELFF,TGTGCCAGCAGTTGGACAGTCGTCGGCGGGGAGCTGTTTTTT
TRBV18,TRBJ2-7,-,-,CASSPEGHSYEQYF,TGTGCCAGCTCACCAGAGGGCCACTCCTACGAGCAGTACTTC
TRBV6-1,TRBJ2-7,TRBD1,-,CASSDQGAREQYF,TGTGCCAGCAGTGACCAGGGGGCTCGGGAGCAGTACTTC
TRBV9,TRBJ2-7,TRBD1,-,CASSVGGQGAYEQYF,TGTGCCAGCAGCGTGGGCGGACAGGGGGCCTACGAGCAGTACTTC
TRBV7-7,TRBJ2-2,TRBD2,-,CASSSPPGGPDGELFF,TGTGCTAGCAGCTCCCCTCCGGGAGGGCCTGACGGGGAGCTGTTTTTT
TRBV5-8,TRBJ1-6,TRBD1,-,CASSWAAGTGNSPLHF,TGTGCCAGCAGCTGGGCCGCCGGGACAGGGAATTCACCCCTCCACTTT
TRBV29-1,TRBJ2-2,-,-,CSVSRSTGELFF,TGCAGCGTTTCTAGATCCACCGGGGAGCTGTTTTTT
TRBV6-5,TRBJ2-1,-,few,CASGKVDEQFF,TGTGCCAGCGGCAAAGTGGATGAGCAGTTCTTC
TRBV11-3,TRBJ2-5,-,-,CASSLDYRSNQYF,TGTGCCAGCAGCTTAGATTACCGGTCTAACCAGTACTTC
TRBV30,TRBJ1-5,TRBD1,-,CAWSYGQGLQPQHF,TGTGCCTGGAGTTACGGACAGGGTCTCCAGCCCCAGCATTTT
TRBV19,TRBJ1-2,-,-,CASSIAAGNGYTF,TGTGCCAGTAGTATAGCGGCAGGGAATGGCTACACCTTC
TRBV18,TRBJ2-7,TRBD2,-,CASSRDYSYEQYF,TGTGCCAGCTCACGGGACTACTCCTACGAGCAGTACTTC
TRBV2,TRBJ2-2,-,-,CASSDEEGKNTGELFF,TGTGCCAGCAGTGATGAGGAGGGAAAGAACACCGGGGAGCTGTTTTTT
TRBV9,TRBJ1-2,TRBD1,-,CASSLTGANYGYTF,TGTGCCAGCAGTCTGACAGGGGCTAACTATGGCTACACCTTC
TRBV7-3,TRBJ1-4,-,few,CASSLWVIKCRSVKLFF,TGTGCCAGCAGCTTGTGGGTAATTAAGTGCCGAAGCGTAAAACTGTTTTTT
TRBV28,TRBJ1-2,TRBD1,-,CASSFRQGGYGYTF,TGTGCCAGCAGTTTCCGGCAGGGGGGCTATGGCTACACCTTC
TRBV28,TRBJ2-3,-,-,CASSTPGADTQYF,TGTGCCAGCAGTACGCCCGGTGCAGATACGCAGTATTTT
TRBV20-1,TRBJ2-1,-,-,CSAGVSREQFF,TGCAGTGCCGGTGTTTCCAGGGAGCAGTTCTTC
TRBV30,TRBJ1-2,-,-,CAWRESGLGGYTF,TGTGCCTGGAGGGAGAGCGGCTTGGGTGGCTACACCTTC
TRBV6-6,TRBJ1-6,TRBD1,-,CASSRDRANSPLHF,TGTGCCAGCAGTCGAGACAGGGCGAATTCACCCCTCCACTTT
TRBV10-3,TRBJ1-2,-,-,CAISAKTDYGYTF,TGTGCCATCAGTGCAAAGACAGACTATGGCTACACCTTC